Below are 3 T cell receptor beta chains sequenced from a single sample in a study of shared clonotypes between healthy human individuals. TCRdb's table, derived via immunoSEQ multiplex PCR, lists solely in-frame clones and lacks some. The table lists about 2.4 million clones, 85% to 95% of them singletons. Sample: naive CD4+ T cells sorted from blood. Subset specified: CD45RA+ positively selected. The receptors derive from a man between 18 and 29 years old in good health.

This chain connects TRBV7-9 to TRBJ2-2; 8 bases are shared with TRBD1. Per germline, CDR1 SEHNR and CDR2 FQNEAQ (reference sequence). V gave up 4 bases and J gave up 0 bases; unmatched junction bases: 7. The CDR3 spans 17 residues. The CDR3 region is CASSSTPGGTNTGELFF. DNA of the CDR3: TGTGCCAGCAGCTCGACACCAGGGGGCACGAACACCGGGGAGCTGTTTTTT.

In its sample, this clone was seen once. J is TRBJ2-5 and V is TRBV6-5, with TRBD2 matching over 10 bases. This CDR3 is built from 14 residues. The junction had 12 bases not matched to a gene; V was cut back by 7 bases and J by 10 bases. Germline V gene sequence: CDR1 MNHEY, CDR2 SVGAGI. The CDR3 is CASTMASGGIDQYF. CDR3 nucleotides: TGTGCCAGCACTATGGCTAGCGGGGGAATCGACCAGTACTTC.

About this clone: This sample also contains other DNA sequences that code for the same CDR3. This chain's CDR3 is CASSYTSGNTIYF. The CDR3 region has the DNA TGTGCCAGCAGTTACACCTCTGGAAACACCATATATTTT. The chain joins TRBV6-5 to TRBJ1-3, with D unresolved. CDR1 and CDR2 (germline): MNHEY, SVGAGI. The CDR3 sequence is 13 residues long. Trimming left V 2 bases short and J 0 bases short, with 2 bases between.